Listed here are 14 T cell receptor beta chains from one sample, sequenced in a study of shared clonotypes between healthy human individuals. Sequencing was performed with immunoSEQ multiplex PCR; in TCRdb, only in-frame clones are kept and a portion is missing. Here the sample spans hundreds of thousands of clones, 72% being singletons. Sequencing input: memory CD4+ T cells sorted from blood. Subset given: CD45RA-negative fraction. These receptors were obtained from a woman aged 25 to 45 in good health.

This rearrangement joins TRBV4-1 to TRBJ1-5; 10 positions agree with TRBD1. CDR1 is MGHRA and CDR2 is YSYEKL in the germline V gene. The CDR3 covers 17 residues. Losses at the gene ends were 3 bases for V and 2 bases for J; bases not matched to a gene: 7. CDR3: CASSQGGQGMRNQPQHF. The DNA for the CDR3 is TGCGCCAGCAGCCAGGGGGGACAGGGGATGCGCAATCAGCCCCAGCATTTT.

The chain couples TRBV5-1 to TRBJ1-5; D might be TRBD1 (5 bases). Germline CDR1 and CDR2: SGHRS and YFSETQ. This CDR3 region has 13 residues. V lost 4 bases to trimming and J lost 9 bases, with 14 bases between them. The CDR3: CASSNGTKGPQHF. Here the CDR3 DNA reads TGCGCCAGCAGCAACGGGACTAAGGGGCCCCAGCATTTT.

This chain connects TRBV28 to TRBJ2-7, with 9 bases lining up with TRBD1. Germline trimming cut 6 bases from V and 4 bases from J; bases unmatched to any gene: 7. The length of the CDR3 is 14 residues. Germline V CDR1 and CDR2: MDHEN, SYDVKM. The CDR3 DNA follows: TGTGCCAGCAGCCGCGGACAGGGGCCTTACGAGCAGTACTTC. Amino acids: CASSRGQGPYEQYF.

V usage is TRBV7-3 and J usage is TRBJ2-1; D is perhaps TRBD2 (5 bases). Trimming cost V 5 bases and J 0 bases, with 11 bases left between them. Germline values: CDR1 SGHTA, CDR2 FQGTGA. This CDR3 comprises 15 residues. The CDR3 sequence is CASSPAVSSYNEQFF. The DNA of the CDR3 is TGTGCCAGCAGCCCAGCGGTGAGCTCCTACAATGAGCAGTTCTTC.

The rearrangement links TRBV19 to TRBJ2-2; D might be TRBD1 (6 bases). In germline, CDR1 is LNHDA, CDR2 SQIVND (reference sequence). The CDR3 is 15 residues long. The germline V and J ends were trimmed by 3 bases and 4 bases, with 12 bases remaining between them. The CDR3 sequence: CASSISGQTTGELFF. The CDR3 region has the DNA TGTGCCAGTAGTATTTCCGGACAGACCACCGGGGAGCTGTTTTTT.

This clone was detected only a few times. It may be a read error: a sequence one base away is much more abundant. The same CDR3 can be traced to other DNA sequences in this sample. The V gene is TRBV7-9, the J gene TRBJ2-7; the match to TRBD2 covers 7 bases. Losses at the gene ends were 5 bases for V and 0 bases for J; bases not matched to a gene: 4. The CDR3 loop spans 14 amino acids. Germline CDR1 and CDR2: SEHNR and FQNEAQ (reference sequence). CDR3 nucleotides: TGTGCCAGCAGCCCCCAGCGGGACTCCTACGAGCAGTACTTC. It yields the protein CASSPQRDSYEQYF.

This clone was found a few times. This chain links TRBV11-2 with TRBJ2-5, with D uncertain. Germline V gene data show CDR1 as SGHAT and CDR2 as FQNNGV. This CDR3 has 13 amino acids. The ends were cut back, 3 bases at V and 2 bases at J, with 7 bases in the middle. As DNA, the CDR3 is TGTGCCAGCAGCTTTACGGATCAAGAGACCCAGTACTTC. This encodes CASSFTDQETQYF.

This clone came up many times. The J gene is TRBJ1-2, the V gene TRBV19; TRBD1 aligns across 8 bases. This CDR3 region has 16 residues. Per the germline V gene, CDR1 is LNHDA and CDR2 is SQIVND (reference sequence). V lost 6 bases, J lost 2 bases, and 11 bases stayed unmatched. The CDR3 coding sequence is TGTGCCAGTAGATTCGGTCCGACAGGGGCGAACTATGGCTACACCTTC. It is translated as CASRFGPTGANYGYTF.

This chain uses TRBV7-9 with TRBJ1-1, with 8 bases identical to TRBD1. Per the germline V gene, CDR1 is SEHNR and CDR2 is FQNEAQ (reference sequence). The CDR3 sequence is 15 residues long. V lost 1 base, J lost 0 bases, and 1 base stayed unmatched. Written as DNA, the CDR3 is TGTGCCAGCAGCTTAGGGGACAGGCTGAACACTGAAGCTTTCTTT. Amino acids: CASSLGDRLNTEAFF.

The rearrangement uses TRBV28 and TRBJ2-7, with 8 bases matching TRBD2. Trimming removed 5 bases from V and 2 bases from J; junction bases left unmatched: 5. This CDR3 comprises 14 residues. The germline V gene encodes CDR1 MDHEN and CDR2 SYDVKM. CDR3 sequence: CASSGTRGAYEQYF. The CDR3 bases are TGTGCCAGCAGTGGGACTAGGGGGGCCTACGAGCAGTACTTC.

This clone appeared once. The chain combines TRBV5-1 with TRBJ2-7, with 7 bases that match TRBD1. The V segment lost 4 bases and the J segment 3 bases; nucleotides outside the gene matches: 7. Germline V CDR1 and CDR2: SGHRS, YFSETQ. There are 14 residues in the CDR3. CDR3 DNA sequence: TGCGCCAGCAGCCTAGACAGGGATGTCTACGAGCAGTACTTC. Residues: CASSLDRDVYEQYF.

A few counts support this clone. This chain connects TRBV5-1 to TRBJ2-7; TRBD1 matches 7 bases. The CDR3 contains 15 residues. V shed 4 bases and J 4 bases; nucleotides not matched to a gene: 11. Germline lookup yields CDR1 SGHRS and CDR2 YFSETQ. The CDR3 spells CASSVTGTDIYEQYF. CDR3 DNA sequence: TGCGCCAGCAGCGTCACCGGGACAGATATATACGAGCAGTACTTC.

The chain combines TRBV10-2 with TRBJ2-2; D unresolved. V lost 3 bases and J 3 bases, leaving 5 bases between the germline ends. The CDR3 extends over 13 amino acids. Germline CDR1 reads WSHSY; CDR2 reads SAAADI. CDR3 DNA sequence: TGCGCCAGCAGTGATCAGGACACCGGGGAGCTGTTTTTT. Its protein is CASSDQDTGELFF.

The V and J genes are TRBV7-9 and TRBJ1-3, with D possibly matching TRBD1 (5 bases). The V end lost 2 bases, the J end lost 0 bases, and 11 bases lay between the germline ends. The CDR3 spans 16 residues. In germline, CDR1 is SEHNR, CDR2 FQNEAQ (reference sequence). The CDR3 loop is CASSLQGHYSGNTIYF. The CDR3 coding sequence is TGTGCCAGCAGCTTACAAGGACATTACTCTGGAAACACCATATATTTT.